Listed below are T cell receptor beta chains from one sample, sequenced in a study of cytomegalovirus exposure and HLA in healthy donors. Produced via immunoSEQ multiplex PCR; TCRdb's table is partial and in-frame only. The sample contains fewer than 250,000 clones, around 83% of which appear only once. Sequenced sample: PBMCs. These receptors came from a man in his forties in good health and CMV-seropositive. The CDR3 runs from the conserved cysteine through the conserved F or W. The D gene is left open where the match is weak. Expanded clones get a size class; other rows say once, few or many, or leave the size out.

NA	TRBV28	TRBD2	TRBJ2-5	TGTGCCATCGAAACTAGCGGAGAAGAGACCCAGTACTTC	CAIETSGEETQYF
NA	TRBV5-1	TRBD2	TRBJ2-5	TGCGCCAGCAGCTTGGACGGACTAGCGGGAGCCCAAGAGACCCAGTACTTC	CASSLDGLAGAQETQYF
NA	TRBV7-2	TRBD1	TRBJ1-3	TGTGCCAGCAGCCGTTCCCCGGGACAGGGGGTTGGAAACACCATATATTTT	CASSRSPGQGVGNTIYF
once	TRBV29-1	TRBD1	TRBJ2-5	TGCAGCGGAAGAACAGGGGAAGGGGAGACCCAGTACTTC	CSGRTGEGETQYF
NA	TRBV5-4	TRBD1	TRBJ2-1	TGTGCCAGCAGCTTAGACAGGGGTCACTACAATGAGCAGTTCTTC	CASSLDRGHYNEQFF
NA	TRBV7-3	NA	TRBJ1-1	TGTGCCAGCAGCTTAACGAGTGACACGAACACTGAAGCTTTCTTT	CASSLTSDTNTEAFF
NA	TRBV7-2	NA	TRBJ1-5	TGTGCCAGCAGTCACCCTTGGGGAGCCAGCGTGGACAATCAGCCCCAGCATTTT	CASSHPWGASVDNQPQHF
NA	TRBV9	TRBD1	TRBJ2-5	TGTGCCAGCAGCGTAGACAGGGGGCAAGAGACCCAGTACTTC	CASSVDRGQETQYF
NA	TRBV5-1	TRBD2	TRBJ2-5	TGCGCCAGCAGCTTGGCTGCTAGCGGGAGAGGGGAGACCCAGTACTTC	CASSLAASGRGETQYF
NA	TRBV10-3	TRBD1	TRBJ2-7	TGTGCCATCAGTGAGACGCAGGGGGTTGTCTACGAGCAGTACTTC	CAISETQGVVYEQYF
NA	TRBV27	NA	TRBJ2-3	TGTGCCAGCAGTTTTTTAGAGGGGGCAGATACGCAGTATTTT	CASSFLEGADTQYF
few	TRBV19	TRBD1	TRBJ2-1	TGTGCCAGTAGTACCATTCGGGACAGATACAATGAGCAGTTCTTC	CASSTIRDRYNEQFF
NA	TRBV5-4	TRBD2	TRBJ2-5	TGTGCCAGCAGCCAGCCGGGACTAGCGGGAGGAGGGGTGGAGGCCCAGTACTTC	CASSQPGLAGGGVEAQYF
NA	TRBV7-3	TRBD2	TRBJ2-1	TGTGCCAGCAGCGAGAGCGGGACCTACAATGAGCAGTTCTTC	CASSESGTYNEQFF
once	TRBV4-1	TRBD1	TRBJ1-4	TGCGCCAGCAGCCAAGTACGGGATCCGGGACAGAGTAATGAAAAACTGTTTTTT	CASSQVRDPGQSNEKLFF
NA	TRBV28	NA	TRBJ1-5	TGTGCCAGCAGTCAATGGGACACTGGCAATCAGCCCCAGCATTTT	CASSQWDTGNQPQHF
NA	TRBV5-1	TRBD1	TRBJ2-1	TGCGCCAGCAGCTTGGCCTCCGGGACAGGGTCCTACAATGAGCAGTTCTTC	CASSLASGTGSYNEQFF
NA	TRBV2	NA	TRBJ2-1	TGTGCCAGCAGTGATGAGCCCAATGAGCAGTTCTTC	CASSDEPNEQFF
NA	TRBV30	TRBD2	TRBJ2-7	TGTGCCTGGGCAGCGGGAGGGTACGAGCAGTACTTC	CAWAAGGYEQYF
NA	TRBV27	NA	TRBJ2-6	TGTGCCAGCAGTTTACAGGGAAGTGGGGCCAACGTCCTGACTTTC	CASSLQGSGANVLTF
NA	TRBV6-1	NA	TRBJ1-1	TGTGCCAGCAGTGAACAGGTGAACACTGAAGCTTTCTTT	CASSEQVNTEAFF
NA	TRBV19	NA	TRBJ2-1	TGTGCCAGCGTAGTAGCGGAGGGGGCTGAGCAGTTCTTC	CASVVAEGAEQFF
NA	TRBV7-2	TRBD1	TRBJ1-5	TGTGCCAGCAGCGAGGACAGGGTTCAGCCCCAGCATTTT	CASSEDRVQPQHF
NA	TRBV30	TRBD1	TRBJ1-1	TGTGCCTGGAGTCTATGGACCGGGACAGTGAACACTGAAGCTTTCTTT	CAWSLWTGTVNTEAFF
NA	TRBV2	TRBD2	TRBJ2-3	TGTGCCAGCAGTGCACTAGCGGGAGAGGGGGATACGCAGTATTTT	CASSALAGEGDTQYF
NA	TRBV25-1	TRBD1	TRBJ2-3	TGTGCCAGCAGTGACGGTCAGGGGGGCACAGATACGCAGTATTTT	CASSDGQGGTDTQYF
NA	TRBV9	NA	TRBJ1-1	TGTGCCAGCAGCCCACCCCTAGGGGCCCGAAACACTGAAGCTTTCTTT	CASSPPLGARNTEAFF
NA	TRBV19	NA	TRBJ1-2	TGTGCCACCTCTCCTCGGGGGGCACGTTGGGGCTACACCTTC	CATSPRGARWGYTF
NA	TRBV4-1	TRBD1	TRBJ1-5	TGCGCCAGCAGCAATGCGGGACAGGGAAGCAATCAGCCCCAGCATTTT	CASSNAGQGSNQPQHF
NA	TRBV19	TRBD2	TRBJ2-5	TGTGCCAGTAGTAATCAGCGGGAGCGGCAAGAGACCCAGTACTTC	CASSNQRERQETQYF
NA	TRBV7-2	NA	TRBJ2-7	TGTGCCAGCAGCTCCAGACTGACCTACGAGCAGTACTTC	CASSSRLTYEQYF
once	TRBV7-2	NA	TRBJ2-5	TGTGCCAGCAGCTCGGGAACAGTCCAAGAGACCCAGTACTTC	CASSSGTVQETQYF
NA	TRBV7-3	TRBD2	TRBJ2-7	TGTGCCAGCAGCCCCAGCGGGACCTACGAGCAGTACTTC	CASSPSGTYEQYF
few	TRBV27	TRBD2	TRBJ2-3	TGTGCCAGCAGGGGGCTTAGGCTAGCGGGAACAGATACGCAGTATTTT	CASRGLRLAGTDTQYF
NA	TRBV4-2	NA	TRBJ2-7	TGTGCCAGCAGCCAAGTACTAGCAGGTTCCTACGAGCAGTACTTC	CASSQVLAGSYEQYF
NA	TRBV28	TRBD2	TRBJ2-5	TGTGCCAGCAGTCCGCCTGGACTAGCGGGTTACCAAGAGACCCAGTACTTC	CASSPPGLAGYQETQYF
NA	TRBV7-2	NA	TRBJ2-1	TGTGCCAGCAGCTTAACTGGCGGGATCTCCTACAATGAGCAGTTCTTC	CASSLTGGISYNEQFF
NA	TRBV30	NA	TRBJ1-1	TGTGCCTGGAGGCCCGGGGGAGGAATCACTGAAGCTTTCTTT	CAWRPGGGITEAFF
NA	TRBV5-1	NA	TRBJ2-7	TGCGCCAGCAGCTTGTTGCCAGCGGGTCCCTTCGAGCAGTACTTC	CASSLLPAGPFEQYF
few	TRBV5-1	TRBD2	TRBJ2-3	TGCGCCAGCAGCTGGAGGACTAGCGGGAGCACAGATACGCAGTATTTT	CASSWRTSGSTDTQYF
NA	TRBV5-1	TRBD1	TRBJ2-1	TGCGCCAGCAGCTTGGACGACAGGGGGCTAGCGTATCCCTACAATGAGCAGTTCTTC	CASSLDDRGLAYPYNEQFF
NA	TRBV6-5	NA	TRBJ1-6	TGTGCCAGCAGTGAAGGCCTGGGCAATTCACCCCTCCACTTT	CASSEGLGNSPLHF
few	TRBV28	TRBD1	TRBJ1-1	TGTGCCAGCAGTTTATGGCTGGACAGGGACACTGAAGCTTTCTTT	CASSLWLDRDTEAFF
NA	TRBV27	NA	TRBJ2-7	TGTGCCAGCGGGACACCCTACGAGCAGTACTTC	CASGTPYEQYF
NA	TRBV5-1	NA	TRBJ2-2	TGCGCCAGCAGCTTGGTCCGGGGGAACACCGGGGAGCTGTTTTTT	CASSLVRGNTGELFF
NA	TRBV9	TRBD1	TRBJ2-5	TGTGCCAGCAGCTACCAGGGGGCGTTTGGAGAGACCCAGTACTTC	CASSYQGAFGETQYF
few	TRBV6-7	TRBD1	TRBJ1-2	TGTGCCAGCATGATTTCCCGGGACAGGCCGTTCCCTAACTATGGCTACACCTTC	CASMISRDRPFPNYGYTF
NA	TRBV10-3	NA	TRBJ1-1	TGTGCCATCAGGCGGGGGAGGGTAGACATGAACACTGAAGCTTTCTTT	CAIRRGRVDMNTEAFF
NA	TRBV6-4	NA	TRBJ1-5	TGTGCCAGCAGTGACTCACCGGACTCCGCAGGGCCCCAGCATTTT	CASSDSPDSAGPQHF
NA	TRBV27	NA	TRBJ2-7	TGTGCCAGCAGCCGGACACGGGTATCGTACGAGCAGTACTTC	CASSRTRVSYEQYF
NA	TRBV7-7	TRBD2	TRBJ2-1	TGTGCTAGCAGCCCCGGGAGCGGGAGAAACTATGAGCAGTTCTTC	CASSPGSGRNYEQFF
once	TRBV4-2	NA	TRBJ2-2	TGTGCCAGCAGCCAGACAACCGGGGAGCTGTTTTTT	CASSQTTGELFF
once	TRBV11-3	TRBD1	TRBJ1-2	TGTGCCAGCAGCCCGGACAGGGGGGGCTATGGCTACACCTTC	CASSPDRGGYGYTF
NA	TRBV28	NA	TRBJ2-7	TGTGCCAGCAGTCGAGGCTACGAGCAGTACTTC	CASSRGYEQYF
once	TRBV7-8	NA	TRBJ2-7	TGTGCCAGCAGCCCCCTATCGGACACCTACGAGCAGTACTTC	CASSPLSDTYEQYF
NA	TRBV28	NA	TRBJ2-7	TGTGCCAGCATCACGCGGGGCGCCGCGAACGAGCAGTACTTC	CASITRGAANEQYF
NA	TRBV11-3	TRBD1	TRBJ2-3	TGTGCCAGCAGCTTCGGACAGGACCCTAGCACAGATACGCAGTATTTT	CASSFGQDPSTDTQYF
NA	TRBV7-9	NA	TRBJ2-7	TGTGCCAGCAGCGTAGCGTCCCGCTCCTACGAGCAGTACTTC	CASSVASRSYEQYF
NA	TRBV6-4	TRBD2	TRBJ2-5	TGTGCCAGCAGCGTTACTAGCGAAGAGACCCAGTACTTC	CASSVTSEETQYF
NA	TRBV9	TRBD2	TRBJ2-5	TGTGCCAGCAGCGTAGGGGGACTAGCGGGAGGTGAGCAGTACTTC	CASSVGGLAGGEQYF